The rows below give T cell receptor beta chains drawn from one sample of a study of beta chain features in type 1 diabetes. The assay was immunoSEQ multiplex PCR, and TCRdb's table has in-frame clones only and misses some. Altogether around 300,000 clones are present, 7% to 9% being singletons, with the ten largest covering more than 0.8%. The sample was central memory CD4+ T cells from blood. All receptors derive from a woman between 18 and 30 years old in good health. Each CDR3 is given with its conserved first and last residue. D genes are given only for firm matches. Not all rows give a size; the values are once, few, many and, for expanded clones, a class.

j_call,clone_size,v_call,d_call,cdr3_nt,cdr3_aa
TRBJ1-3,.,TRBV4-2,.,TGTGCCAGCAGCCAACCTTCCGCCGGACAGGGAAACACCATATATTTT,CASSQPSAGQGNTIYF
TRBJ1-2,.,TRBV18,.,TGTGCCAGCTCACCTGGTCCAGACTATGGCTACACCTTC,CASSPGPDYGYTF
TRBJ1-4,few,TRBV12-5,.,TGTGCTAGTGGTTTGCAGGGCGGCGAAAAACTGTTTTTT,CASGLQGGEKLFF
TRBJ1-1,.,TRBV30,.,TGTGCCTGGAGTGTAAGGTCGGGGGTAGAAGCTTTCTTT,CAWSVRSGVEAFF
TRBJ2-5,.,TRBV10-3,.,TGTGCCATCAGTGAGAGGACGAGTGGAGAGACCCAGTACTTC,CAISERTSGETQYF
TRBJ1-4,few,TRBV6-5,.,TGTGCCAGCAGTTTCACAGGGGAAAAACTGTTTTTT,CASSFTGEKLFF
TRBJ2-4,few,TRBV27,TRBD1,TGTGCCAGCAGTTTGACAGGGGTAGCCAAAAACATTCAGTACTTC,CASSLTGVAKNIQYF
TRBJ2-1,few,TRBV5-5,.,TGTGCCAGCAGCTCACTGGGGGCTCAGGAGTTCTTC,CASSSLGAQEFF
TRBJ2-7,.,TRBV2,.,TGTGCCGGTACGACAGGCTACGAGCAGTACTTC,CAGTTGYEQYF
TRBJ2-2,.,TRBV6-6,.,TGTGCCAGCAGTTACTCTCAGGGGAGGGCCGGGGAGCTGTTTTTT,CASSYSQGRAGELFF
TRBJ2-1,few,TRBV2,.,TGTGCCAGCTGCCGGCAGTACAATGAGCAGTTCTTC,CASCRQYNEQFF
TRBJ2-6,.,TRBV4-3,TRBD1,TGCGCCAGCAGCCCCAGACAGGGACCCTCGTCTGGGGCCAACGTCCTGACTTTC,CASSPRQGPSSGANVLTF
TRBJ2-4,.,TRBV5-1,TRBD1,TGCGCCAGCAGTCCCCGACAGGGCGAAAACATTCAGTACTTC,CASSPRQGENIQYF
TRBJ1-2,few,TRBV13,.,TGTGCCACACAGTCGCGGCGATATGGCTACACCTTC,CATQSRRYGYTF